This T cell receptor beta chain was obtained from a study of siplizumab effects on memory and regulatory T cells. The CDR3 contains 16 residues. Germline-derived CDR1 and CDR2 are LNHDA and SQIVND (reference sequence). Trimming removed 2 bases at V and 3 bases at J, with 14 bases between. Measured with immunoSEQ multiplex PCR; TCRdb has only the in-frame clones, and not every one. The sample records under 85,000 clones, about 87% being singletons. Sequences were obtained from Tregs sorted from blood. This sequence joins TRBV19 and TRBJ2-1, with TRBD2 as a possible D gene (5 bases). The source of this sequence is a human donor in good health. CDR3 sequence: CASSITAPGLYNEQFF. The CDR3 DNA is TGTGCCAGTAGTATAACCGCCCCCGGACTCTACAATGAGCAGTTCTTC.